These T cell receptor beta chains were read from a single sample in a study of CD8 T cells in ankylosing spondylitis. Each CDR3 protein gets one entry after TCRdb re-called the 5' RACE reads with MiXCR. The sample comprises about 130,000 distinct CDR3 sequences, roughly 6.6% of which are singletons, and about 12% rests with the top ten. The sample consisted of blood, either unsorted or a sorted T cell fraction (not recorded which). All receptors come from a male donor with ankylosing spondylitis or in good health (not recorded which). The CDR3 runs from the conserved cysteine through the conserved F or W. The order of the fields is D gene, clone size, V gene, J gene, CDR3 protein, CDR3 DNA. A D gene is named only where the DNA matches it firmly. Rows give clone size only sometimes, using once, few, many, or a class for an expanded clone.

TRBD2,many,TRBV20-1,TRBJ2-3,CSATRGEDTQYF,TGCAGTGCAACTCGGGGGGAGGATACGCAGTATTTT
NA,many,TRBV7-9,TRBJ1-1,CASSLARGLLENTEAFF,TGTGCCAGCAGCTTAGCGCGAGGACTCCTAGAGAACACTGAAGCTTTCTTT
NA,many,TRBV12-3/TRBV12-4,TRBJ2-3,CASSLVPSTDTQYF,TGTGCCAGCAGTTTAGTACCTAGCACAGATACGCAGTATTTT
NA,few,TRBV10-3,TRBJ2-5,CAISESRSKETQYF,TGTGCCATCAGTGAGTCAAGGTCTAAAGAGACCCAGTACTTC
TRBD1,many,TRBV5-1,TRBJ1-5,CASSLDGQVNQPQHF,TGCGCCAGCAGCTTGGATGGACAGGTGAATCAGCCCCAGCATTTT
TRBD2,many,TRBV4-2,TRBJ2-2,CASSPHPGTRSAGELFF,TGTGCCAGCAGCCCGCATCCCGGGACTAGGAGCGCCGGGGAGCTGTTTTTT
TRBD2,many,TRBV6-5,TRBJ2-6,CASSYPARGVLGANVLTF,TGTGCCAGCAGTTACCCGGCCCGGGGGGTATTGGGGGCCAACGTCCTGACTTTC
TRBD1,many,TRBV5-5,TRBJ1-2,CASSPEDRANYGYTF,TGTGCCAGCAGCCCCGAGGACAGGGCAAACTATGGCTACACCTTC
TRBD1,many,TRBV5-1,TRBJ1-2,CASSLADFGQGNYGYTF,TGCGCCAGCAGCTTGGCCGATTTTGGACAGGGGAACTATGGCTACACCTTC
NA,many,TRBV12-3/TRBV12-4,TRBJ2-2,CASIRGNTGELFF,TGTGCCAGCATCCGGGGGAACACCGGGGAGCTGTTTTTT
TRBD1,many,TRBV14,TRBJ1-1,CASSQAGDRLNTEAFF,TGTGCCAGCAGCCAAGCGGGGGACAGGTTGAACACTGAAGCTTTCTTT
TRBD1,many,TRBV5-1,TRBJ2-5,CASGTGGGETQYF,TGCGCCAGCGGGACAGGGGGAGGAGAGACCCAGTACTTC
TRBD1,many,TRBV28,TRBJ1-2,CASLRDRWDGYTF,TGTGCCAGCCTCCGGGACAGGTGGGATGGCTACACCTTC
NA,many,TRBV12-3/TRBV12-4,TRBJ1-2,CASSPNYGYTF,TGTGCCAGCAGCCCAAACTATGGCTACACCTTC
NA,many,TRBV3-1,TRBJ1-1,CASSHSSAMENTEAFF,TGTGCCAGCAGCCATTCGTCGGCAATGGAGAACACTGAAGCTTTCTTT
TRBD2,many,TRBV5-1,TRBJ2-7,CASSLGLAGGSYEQYF,TGCGCCAGCAGCTTAGGACTAGCGGGAGGTTCCTACGAGCAGTACTTC
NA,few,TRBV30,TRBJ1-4,CAWSLEEKLFF,TGTGCCTGGAGTTTAGAGGAAAAACTGTTTTTT
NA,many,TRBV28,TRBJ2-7,CASSLGGLSYEQYF,TGTGCCAGCAGTTTAGGGGGTCTCTCCTACGAGCAGTACTTC
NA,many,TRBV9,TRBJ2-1,CASSATLSSYNEQFF,TGTGCCAGCAGCGCTACTTTGAGCTCCTACAATGAGCAGTTCTTC
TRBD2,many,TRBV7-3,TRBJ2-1,CASSLNLAGVYNEQFF,TGTGCCAGCAGCTTAAATCTAGCGGGGGTCTACAATGAGCAGTTCTTC
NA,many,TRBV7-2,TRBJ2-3,CASSLSGPEGDTQYF,TGTGCCAGCAGCTTAAGCGGGCCCGAGGGAGATACGCAGTATTTT
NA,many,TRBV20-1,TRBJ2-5,CSARGGETQYF,TGCAGTGCTAGAGGAGGGGAGACCCAGTACTTC
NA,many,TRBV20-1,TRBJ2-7,CSASPRIYYEQYF,TGCAGTGCGTCTCCTCGGATCTACTACGAGCAGTACTTC
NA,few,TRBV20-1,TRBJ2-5,CSAYQDLQQETQYF,TGCAGTGCCTACCAGGACCTGCAGCAAGAGACCCAGTACTTC
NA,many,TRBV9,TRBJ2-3,CASSGRDTDTQYF,TGTGCCAGCAGCGGTCGAGACACAGATACGCAGTATTTT
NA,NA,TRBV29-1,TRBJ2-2,CSVDENTGELFF,TGCAGCGTTGACGAGAACACCGGGGAGCTGTTTTTT
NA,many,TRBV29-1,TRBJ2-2,CSVEDHGLQGRSGELFF,TGCAGCGTTGAAGATCACGGTCTCCAGGGGAGGTCCGGGGAGCTGTTTTTT
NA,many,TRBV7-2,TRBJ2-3,CASSLARALSTDTQYF,TGTGCCAGCAGCTTAGCTCGGGCCCTTAGCACAGATACGCAGTATTTT
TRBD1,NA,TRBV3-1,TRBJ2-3,CASSPHEGAGDTQYF,TGTGCCAGCAGCCCGCACGAGGGGGCTGGAGATACGCAGTATTTT
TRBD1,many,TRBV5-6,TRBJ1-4,CASSSGTGGEKLFF,TGTGCCAGCAGTTCCGGGACAGGGGGCGAAAAACTGTTTTTT
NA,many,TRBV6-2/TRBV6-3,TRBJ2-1,CASSPSGGIANEQFF,TGTGCCAGCAGTCCCTCGGGCGGGATCGCCAATGAGCAGTTCTTC
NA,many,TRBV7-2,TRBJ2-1,CASSFLRAYNEQFF,TGTGCCAGCAGCTTTTTGCGGGCCTACAATGAGCAGTTCTTC
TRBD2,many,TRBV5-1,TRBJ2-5,CASSELRLAGEETQYF,TGCGCCAGCAGCGAACTTCGGCTAGCGGGGGAGGAGACCCAGTACTTC
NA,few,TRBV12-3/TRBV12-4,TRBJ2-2,CASSSPGTTTNTGELFF,TGTGCCAGCAGTTCTCCCGGGACAACGACTAACACCGGGGAGCTGTTTTTT
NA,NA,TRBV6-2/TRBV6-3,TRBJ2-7,CASSYSPGRGRGTAYEQYF,TGTGCCAGCAGTTACTCCCCAGGAAGAGGGAGAGGAACCGCCTACGAGCAGTACTTC
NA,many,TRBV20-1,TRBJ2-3,CSARYLPGGTDTQYF,TGCAGTGCTAGGTATCTTCCCGGGGGCACAGATACGCAGTATTTT
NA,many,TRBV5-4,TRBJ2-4,CASSTGTLQWENIQYF,TGTGCCAGCAGCACCGGGACCCTGCAGTGGGAAAACATTCAGTACTTC
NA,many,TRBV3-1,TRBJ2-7,CASSQTTGSYEQYF,TGTGCCAGCAGCCAGACGACAGGCTCCTACGAGCAGTACTTC
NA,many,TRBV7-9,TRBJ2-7,CASSQTGTHSYEQYF,TGTGCCAGCAGCCAAACGGGGACGCACTCCTACGAGCAGTACTTC
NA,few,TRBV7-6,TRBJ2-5,CASRAGETQYF,TGTGCCAGCAGAGCGGGAGAGACCCAGTACTTC
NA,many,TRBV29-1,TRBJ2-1,CSVDTPQNEQFF,TGCAGCGTTGATACCCCTCAAAATGAGCAGTTCTTC
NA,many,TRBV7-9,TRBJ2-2,CASSSSLTGELFF,TGTGCCAGCAGCTCTAGTCTCACCGGGGAGCTGTTTTTT
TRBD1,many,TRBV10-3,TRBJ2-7,CAISRDRDHEQYF,TGTGCCATCAGCCGGGACAGGGACCACGAGCAGTACTTC
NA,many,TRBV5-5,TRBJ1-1,CASERAGALNTEAFF,TGTGCCAGTGAGAGGGCCGGCGCCTTGAACACTGAAGCTTTCTTT
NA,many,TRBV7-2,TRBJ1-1,CASSLVALPANTEAFF,TGTGCCAGCAGCTTAGTGGCACTCCCCGCGAACACTGAAGCTTTCTTT
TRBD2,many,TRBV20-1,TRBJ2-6,CSAFGGAGANVLTF,TGCAGTGCATTCGGGGGGGCTGGGGCCAACGTCCTGACTTTC
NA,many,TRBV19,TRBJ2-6,CASSIGNTLSGANVLTF,TGTGCCAGTAGTATAGGTAACACGCTCTCTGGGGCCAACGTCCTGACTTTC